The 13 T cell receptor beta chains in this list originate from one sample, sequenced in a study of OX40 agonist ivuxolimab in advanced cancers. Here immunoSEQ multiplex PCR was the method, and the copy in TCRdb shows in-frame clones only, minus some. Among approximately 65,000 clones, 86% were seen once, and the ten largest hold around 1%. The input for sequencing was CD4+ or CD8+ T cells sorted from blood, taken in a trial of the OX40 agonist ivuxolimab. These receptor sequences come from an adult with an advanced solid tumor such as melanoma, head and neck, liver or kidney cancer.

The J gene is TRBJ2-2, the V gene TRBV7-2; D is perhaps TRBD1 (5 bases). Deletions cut 2 bases from V and 4 bases from J, with 11 bases between. Germline lookup yields CDR1 SGHTA and CDR2 FQGNSA. The CDR3 totals 15 residues. CDR3 residues: CASSLIRGTTGELFF. The CDR3 DNA sequence: TGTGCCAGCAGCTTAATAAGGGGAACCACCGGGGAGCTGTTTTTT.

The rearrangement links TRBV7-2 to TRBJ1-2; TRBD1 aligns across 10 bases. The V gene's germline CDR1 is SGHTA and CDR2 FQGNSA. V dropped 2 bases and J dropped 6; count of bases not matched to a gene: 6. The CDR3 extends over 15 amino acids. The CDR3 here is CASSLLRQGADGYTF. CDR3 coding DNA: TGTGCCAGCAGCTTATTGAGACAGGGGGCAGATGGCTACACCTTC. Drawing the rest from reference TRBV7-2 and TRBJ1-2, the complete variable domain is GAGVSQSPSNKVTEKGKDVELRCDPISGHTALYWYRQSLGQGLEFLIYFQGNSAPDKSGLPSDRFSAERTGGSVSTLTIQRTQQEDSAVYLCASSLLRQGADGYTFGSGTRLTVV.

The chain couples TRBV7-6 to TRBJ2-7, with TRBD1 matching 9 bases. CDR1 is SGHVS, CDR2 FNYEAQ, per germline. CDR3 length: 16 residues. V dropped 5 bases and J dropped 5; count of bases not matched to a gene: 13. CDR3 nucleotides: TGTGCCAGCAGCCTTAACCACGGGACAGGGAGCAACGAGCAGTACTTC. It specifies CASSLNHGTGSNEQYF.

This clone was observed once. The junction and the germline gene differ at one end; a read error may be behind it. The V and J genes are TRBV4-2 and TRBJ2-4; 10 bases fit TRBD1. The germline V gene has CDR1 LGHNA and CDR2 YNFKEQ. The CDR3 has 13 residues. CDR3 sequence (DNA): TGTGCCAGCAGCCAAGATCTGCGGGGACAGGGGAACTTC. The encoded protein is CASSQDLRGQGNF.

V is TRBV4-1 and J is TRBJ2-3; tentatively, D is TRBD1 (5 bases). Germline V gene sequence: CDR1 MGHRA, CDR2 YSYEKL. The CDR3 has 16 residues. Trimming removed 1 base from V and 6 bases from J, with 17 bases in between. The CDR3 nucleotides read TGCGCCAGCAGCCAAGCGCCGGCTAGGGGCCCGGATACGCAGTATTTT. Translating it yields CASSQAPARGPDTQYF.

CDR3 protein: CSGGQGLDGYTF. The CDR3 DNA reads TGCAGCGGCGGACAGGGTTTGGATGGCTACACCTTC. The chain employs TRBV29-1 and TRBJ1-2, with 8 bases identical to TRBD1. The CDR3 extends over 12 amino acids. From germline, CDR1 is SQVTM and CDR2 ANQGSEA. J gave up 6 bases and V 7 bases, and 7 bases lay outside the gene matches.

V and J are TRBV30 and TRBJ1-5; possible D gene TRBD1, 5 bases. CDR3 size: 13 residues. Germline CDR1 and CDR2: GTSNPN and SVGIG (reference sequence). V lost 2 bases to trimming and J lost 2 bases, with 7 bases between them. The DNA for the CDR3 is TGTGCCTGGAGTTGGGGGGGCAATCAGCCCCAGCATTTT. This codes for CAWSWGGNQPQHF.

The chain uses TRBV10-3 and TRBJ1-3, with D possibly TRBD1 on 5 matching bases. Germline-derived CDR1 and CDR2 are ENHRY and SYGVKD. The CDR3 spans 12 residues. V lost 10 bases and J 4 bases, leaving 11 bases between the germline ends. The CDR3 bases are TGTGCCAGCGGGACCGCGGGAAACACCATATATTTT. Translation: CASGTAGNTIYF.

The chain has TRBV19 and TRBJ2-1; 15 positions agree with TRBD2. The CDR3 sequence is 21 residues long. Trimming at V came to 3 bases and at J to 0 bases, leaving 12 bases not matched to a gene. Looked up from germline, CDR1 is LNHDA and CDR2 is SQIVND (reference sequence). CDR3 in DNA: TGTGCCAGTAGTATCCGGTTTTGGACTAGCGGGAGGGAGTCCTCCTACAATGAGCAGTTCTTC. Protein sequence: CASSIRFWTSGRESSYNEQFF.

V usage is TRBV28 and J usage is TRBJ2-1, with D perhaps matching TRBD2 (5 bases). Trimming took off 3 bases at V and 5 bases at J, with 14 bases between the two ends. Germline V gene data show CDR1 as MDHEN and CDR2 as SYDVKM. The CDR3 runs 15 residues. The CDR3 here is CASSFRLATNNEQFF. In DNA form, the CDR3 reads TGTGCCAGCAGTTTTCGGTTAGCGACGAACAATGAGCAGTTCTTC. The complete variable domain, with remaining parts taken from reference TRBV28 and TRBJ2-1, reads DVKVTQSSRYLVKRTGEKVFLECVQDMDHENMFWYRQDPGLGLRLIYFSYDVKMKEKGDIPEGYSVSREKKERFSLILESASTNQTSMYLCASSFRLATNNEQFFGPGTRLTVL.

CDR3 nucleotide sequence: TGTGCCAGCAGCAGGGGGGGCTCGAACACCGGGGAGCTGTTTTTT. Amino acids: CASSRGGSNTGELFF. The rearrangement uses TRBV7-2 and TRBJ2-2; possibly TRBD2 for D (7 bases). This CDR3 has 15 residues. The germline V and J ends were trimmed by 5 bases and 0 bases, with 10 bases remaining between them. The germline gives CDR1 SGHTA, CDR2 FQGNSA.

V usage is TRBV19 and J usage is TRBJ2-1; the match to TRBD2 covers 11 bases. The length of the CDR3 is 14 residues. Germline assignment: CDR1 LNHDA and CDR2 SQIVND (reference sequence). Trimming removed 5 bases from V and 6 bases from J; junction bases left unmatched: 3. DNA of the CDR3: TGTGCCAGTAGTTTGGGACTAGCGGTCAATGAGCAGTTCTTC. Protein sequence: CASSLGLAVNEQFF.

V usage is TRBV4-3 and J usage is TRBJ2-7; tentatively, D is TRBD2 (5 bases). The V end was cut by 6 bases, the J end by 2 bases, with 14 bases between. Per germline, CDR1 LGHNA and CDR2 YSLEER. This CDR3 contains 14 residues. CDR3 in amino acids: CASSQQEGPYEQYF. CDR3 sequence (DNA): TGCGCCAGCAGTCAACAAGAGGGCCCCTACGAGCAGTACTTC.